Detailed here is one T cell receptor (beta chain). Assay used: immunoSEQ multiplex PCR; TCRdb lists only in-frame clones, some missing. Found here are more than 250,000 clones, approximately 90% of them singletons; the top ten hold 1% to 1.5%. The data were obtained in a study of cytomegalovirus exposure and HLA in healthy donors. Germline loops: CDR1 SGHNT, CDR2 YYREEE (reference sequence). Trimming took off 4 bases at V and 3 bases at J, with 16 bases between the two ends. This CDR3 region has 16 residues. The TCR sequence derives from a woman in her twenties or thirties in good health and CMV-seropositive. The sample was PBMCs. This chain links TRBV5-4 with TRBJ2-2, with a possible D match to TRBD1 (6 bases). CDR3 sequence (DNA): TGTGCCAGCAGCCTACCTGGGGGCGCGGACACCGGGGAGCTGTTTTTT. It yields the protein CASSLPGGADTGELFF.